The following is a TCR beta chain sequence with its context. This sample is part of a study of blood T cell repertoires in COVID-19. Study details: Specimens from acute and convalescent COVID-19 originated in the United States, Italy and Spain. Sources were T cells, B-cell-depleted T cells, or PBMCs; the material itself was cDNA or gDNA.

Germline V lookup: CDR1 SQVTM, CDR2 ANQGSEA. Trimming cost V 6 bases and J 3 bases, with 10 bases left between them. This CDR3 has 12 amino acids. Profiled with immunoSEQ multiplex PCR; TCRdb holds only in-frame clones, not every one. The sample yields just over 20,000 clones, roughly nine tenths seen once. The material sequenced was peripheral blood. The receptor was isolated from a human donor in a cohort sampled during active COVID-19. This rearrangement joins TRBV29-1 to TRBJ2-3; D unclear. CDR3 in DNA: TGCAGCGTCATATCTATTACAGATACGCAGTATTTT. This gives the protein CSVISITDTQYF.